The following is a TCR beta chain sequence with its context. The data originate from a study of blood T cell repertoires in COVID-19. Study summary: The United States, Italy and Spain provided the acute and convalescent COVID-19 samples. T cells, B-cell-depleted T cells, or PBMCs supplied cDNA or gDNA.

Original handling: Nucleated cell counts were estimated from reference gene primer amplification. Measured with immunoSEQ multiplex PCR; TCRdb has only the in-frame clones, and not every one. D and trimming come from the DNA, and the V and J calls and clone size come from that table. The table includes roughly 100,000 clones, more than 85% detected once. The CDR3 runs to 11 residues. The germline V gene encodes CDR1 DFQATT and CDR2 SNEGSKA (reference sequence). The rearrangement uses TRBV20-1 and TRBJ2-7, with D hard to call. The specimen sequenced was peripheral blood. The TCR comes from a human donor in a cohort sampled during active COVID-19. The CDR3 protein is CSTLRRGEQYF. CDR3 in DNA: TGCAGCACCCTCCGGCGAGGCGAGCAGTACTTC.